Sequencing of this TCR beta chain was carried out in a study of cytomegalovirus exposure and HLA in healthy donors. This clone came up once. What it recognizes is unknown. Study-level results: A prior analysis recorded that most TCR beta V segments were productive about 87% or about 30% of the time.

Donors showed nominal health when sampled, although they likely had unrecorded immune exposures. Germline loops: CDR1 SNHLY, CDR2 FYNNEI. The V and J ends lost 2 bases and 3 bases, in that order; junction bases with no gene match: 7. The CDR3 is 17 amino acids. The PCR was carried out with 60 Vbeta primers and 13 Jbeta primers. The assay was immunoSEQ multiplex PCR, and TCRdb's table has in-frame clones only and misses some. The sample contains approximately 170,000 clones, around four fifths of which appear only once. The chain combines TRBV2 with TRBJ2-3; the match to TRBD1 covers 11 bases. What was sequenced was PBMCs. The sequence came from a young man in good health and CMV-seropositive. The chain's CDR3 is CASSEWGQGVRTDTQYF. The CDR3 coding sequence is TGTGCCAGCAGTGAATGGGGACAGGGGGTAAGAACAGATACGCAGTATTTT. The full variable domain, completed using reference TRBV2 and TRBJ2-3, is EPEVTQTPSHQVTQMGQEVILRCVPISNHLYFYWYRQILGQKVEFLVSFYNNEISEKSEIFDDQFSVERPDGSNFTLKIRSTKLEDSAMYFCASSEWGQGVRTDTQYFGPGTRLTVL.